This TCR beta chain derives from a study of T cell responses to AZD1222 COVID-19 vaccine. Study outcomes and limitations: Only after the peak T cell response were repertoires sampled. Clonal diversity was possibly underestimated, and white British individuals and females predominated among donors. Compared with day 0, the breadth and depth of the Spike-specific TCR repertoire rose significantly after two doses of AZD1222. Reportedly, nearly half the spike-specific TCRs target unmutated variant regions.

Worth noting for this clone: Its cognate antigen is unknown.

Some clones are missing from TCRdb's copy, which holds only in-frame ones; the method was immunoSEQ multiplex PCR. The table counts 150,000 or so clones; around 2.2% lies in the top ten. The sample taken for sequencing was peripheral blood. The sequence derives from an adult in good health.

As DNA, the CDR3 is TGTGCCAGCAGCTCTGAGAATCTAGGGAACACTGAAGCTTTCTTT. It codes for CASSSENLGNTEAFF. The chain has TRBV6-5 and TRBJ1-1; D unclear. The germline CDR1 and CDR2 sequences are MNHEY and SVGAGI. With 6 bases removed from V and 1 base from J, the gap between germline ends came to 15 bases. CDR3 length: 15 amino acids.